These 18 T cell receptor beta chains were all obtained from the same sample, sequenced in a study of cytomegalovirus exposure and HLA in healthy donors. Vbeta (60) and Jbeta (13) primers were used in the PCR. Libraries were prepared by immunoSEQ multiplex PCR; TCRdb keeps only in-frame clonotypes and omits some of them. The data show fewer than 200,000 clones, more than 65% seen once. Sample: PBMCs. The receptors come from a girl aged 2 to 10 in good health and CMV-seropositive.

The chain employs TRBV6-1 and TRBJ2-1, with TRBD2 identical over 9 bases. The J segment lost 10 bases and the V segment lost 2 bases, leaving 6 bases of the junction unmatched. Germline V lookup: CDR1 MNHNS, CDR2 SASEGT. This CDR3 spans 14 amino acids. The CDR3: CASSEWFAGGEQFF. The CDR3 nucleotides read TGTGCCAGCAGTGAATGGTTTGCGGGAGGGGAGCAGTTCTTC.

J is TRBJ2-1 and V is TRBV6-6; 9 bases fit TRBD1. Germline CDR1 and CDR2: MNHNY and SVGAGI (reference sequence). The CDR3 is 14 amino acids. The ends lost 0 bases at V and 7 bases at J; junction bases unmatched: 1. The CDR3 nucleotides read TGTGCCAGCAGTTACTCGACAGGGGGGAATGAGCAGTTCTTC. Its protein is CASSYSTGGNEQFF.

This clone is a singleton in its sample. The rearrangement links TRBV28 to TRBJ2-1; 8 positions match TRBD2. The CDR3 contains 14 residues. CDR1 is MDHEN and CDR2 is SYDVKM in the germline V gene. After removal of 7 bases from V and 4 bases from J, the junction contained 6 bases not matched to a gene. The CDR3 region is CASMPGGGYNEQFF. The CDR3 nucleotides are TGTGCCAGCATGCCGGGAGGGGGTTACAATGAGCAGTTCTTC.

This clone was observed a few times. V is TRBV6-1 and J is TRBJ2-1; D uncertain. V gave up 8 bases and J gave up 0 bases, with 11 bases separating them. This CDR3 spans 14 amino acids. Per the germline V gene, CDR1 is MNHNS and CDR2 is SASEGT. CDR3 in DNA: TGTGCCAGCTCCGAAGGCGGCTCCTACAATGAGCAGTTCTTC. Translation gives CASSEGGSYNEQFF.

The chain employs TRBV9 and TRBJ2-7; D gene uncertain. Trimming took off 0 bases at V and 3 bases at J, with 10 bases between the two ends. The CDR3 totals 14 residues. CDR1 and CDR2 (germline): SGDLS, YYNGEE. CDR3 in amino acids: CASSVGAGYYEQYF. In DNA form, the CDR3 reads TGTGCCAGCAGCGTAGGGGCAGGCTACTACGAGCAGTACTTC.

The chain carries TRBV19 and TRBJ1-3; maybe TRBD1 (5 bases). Trimming left V 2 bases short and J 0 bases short, with 11 bases between. This CDR3 spans 16 amino acids. Per germline, CDR1 LNHDA and CDR2 SQIVND (reference sequence). CDR3 bases: TGTGCCAGTAGTATATATCGACAGTACTCTGGAAACACCATATATTTT. Protein sequence: CASSIYRQYSGNTIYF.

The chain is built from TRBV11-2 and TRBJ1-1, with D perhaps matching TRBD1 (5 bases). Trimming shortened V by 2 bases and J by 7 bases, and 17 bases separated the two germline ends. Germline lookup yields CDR1 SGHAT and CDR2 FQNNGV. This CDR3 is built from 15 residues. Here the CDR3 reads CASSLPTGPTREAFF. The CDR3 DNA follows: TGTGCCAGCAGCTTACCTACAGGTCCCACCCGTGAAGCTTTCTTT.

As for this clone: Relative to the germline gene, one junction end is altered; a read error may explain this. The rearrangement uses TRBV25-1 and TRBJ1-4; no clear D gene. The CDR3 covers 13 residues. In germline, CDR1 is MGHDK, CDR2 SYGVNS. The CDR3: CASNGMTNEELFF. CDR3 bases: TGTGCCAGCAACGGAATGACTAATGAAGAACTGTTTTTT.

J is TRBJ2-7 and V is TRBV6-1; 8 bases match TRBD2. Germline lookup yields CDR1 MNHNS and CDR2 SASEGT. V dropped 8 bases and J dropped 4; count of bases not matched to a gene: 7. The CDR3 sequence is 13 residues long. CDR3 nucleotide sequence: TGTGCCAGCTCCCCGGGAGGGTCTTACGAGCAGTACTTC. Its protein is CASSPGGSYEQYF.

The chain combines TRBV19 with TRBJ1-1, with TRBD1 matching over 8 bases. CDR3 length: 13 amino acids. CDR1 LNHDA and CDR2 SQIVND come from the germline V gene (reference sequence). After removal of 7 bases from V and 10 bases from J, the junction contained 11 bases not matched to a gene. In DNA form, the CDR3 reads TGTGCCAGTACCCCGCAGGGGGCAGGAGGAGCTTTCTTT. This codes for CASTPQGAGGAFF.

This sequence joins TRBV11-2 and TRBJ2-3; no clear D. Looked up from germline, CDR1 is SGHAT and CDR2 is FQNNGV. Trimming stripped 0 bases from V and 4 bases from J, with 8 bases between. CDR3 length equals 14 residues. The DNA of the CDR3 is TGTGCCAGCAGCTTAGAACTGCTAGCAGATACGCAGTATTTT. Translation: CASSLELLADTQYF.

The chain uses TRBV7-8 and TRBJ1-3; D might be TRBD1 (6 bases). The CDR3 is 18 amino acids. Germline values: CDR1 SGHVS, CDR2 FQNEAQ. The V end lost 2 bases, the J end lost 3 bases, and 20 bases lay between the germline ends. CDR3: CASSLIGGRGVGGNTIYF. The CDR3 bases are TGTGCCAGCAGCTTAATAGGGGGTCGGGGGGTAGGTGGAAACACCATATATTTT.

This clone was seen a single time. The rearrangement uses TRBV6-1 and TRBJ1-2, with TRBD1 identical over 7 bases. Germline-derived CDR1 and CDR2 are MNHNS and SASEGT. The CDR3 loop spans 15 amino acids. V lost 2 bases to trimming and J lost 4 bases; unmatched junction nucleotides: 7. The CDR3 DNA follows: TGTGCCAGCAGTGAAAGTGACAGGGTGATCTATGGCTACACCTTC. Its protein is CASSESDRVIYGYTF.

V and J are TRBV7-3 and TRBJ1-5; D uncertain. The CDR3 has 16 residues. Germline V gives CDR1 SGHTA, CDR2 FQGTGA. The germline V and J ends were trimmed by 5 bases and 3 bases, with 17 bases remaining between them. In DNA, the CDR3 is TGTGCCAGCAGCCCCCGGAGGGAGCGGAACAATCAGCCCCAGCATTTT. Its protein is CASSPRRERNNQPQHF.

This rearrangement joins TRBV29-1 to TRBJ2-7, with a tentative D call TRBD2 (5 bases). This CDR3 region has 13 residues. The V end lost 3 bases, the J end lost 0 bases, and 9 bases lay between the germline ends. CDR1 is SQVTM, CDR2 ANQGSEA, per germline. CDR3 sequence: CSVDGGFSYEQYF. CDR3 coding DNA: TGCAGCGTTGACGGCGGGTTCTCCTACGAGCAGTACTTC.

The rearrangement joins TRBV5-6 to TRBJ2-7, with 9 bases fitting TRBD1. The CDR3 has 14 residues. Trimming at V came to 6 bases and at J to 5 bases, leaving 9 bases not matched to a gene. In germline, CDR1 is SGHDT, CDR2 YYEEEE. Written as DNA, the CDR3 is TGTGCCAGCAAACCGGGACAGGGTTTCGACGAGCAGTACTTC. Protein: CASKPGQGFDEQYF.

This CDR3 is CASSYRGQYHTF. The DNA for the CDR3 is TGTGCCAGCAGTTACAGGGGCCAGTACCACACCTTC. J is TRBJ1-2 and V is TRBV6-5; the D gene is possibly TRBD1 (5 bases). The CDR3 is made up of 12 amino acids. Deletions cut 2 bases from V and 12 bases from J, with 13 bases between. The germline CDR1 and CDR2 sequences are MNHEY and SVGAGI.

The chain combines TRBV2 with TRBJ1-5; 8 bases match TRBD1. V lost 6 bases, J lost 4 bases, and 5 bases stayed unmatched. CDR3 length equals 14 residues. CDR1 and CDR2 from the germline V gene are SNHLY and FYNNEI. The CDR3 sequence is CASRYDRGNQPQHF. Written as DNA, the CDR3 is TGTGCCAGCAGATACGACAGGGGTAATCAGCCCCAGCATTTT. Complete variable domain (other parts from reference TRBV2 and TRBJ1-5): EPEVTQTPSHQVTQMGQEVILRCVPISNHLYFYWYRQILGQKVEFLVSFYNNEISEKSEIFDDQFSVERPDGSNFTLKIRSTKLEDSAMYFCASRYDRGNQPQHFGDGTRLSIL.